The 25 T cell receptor beta chains listed next were all sequenced from one sample in a study of T-cell memory formation after mild COVID-19. In TCRdb, the 5' RACE reads were re-called with MiXCR into one record per CDR3 protein. The table lists 550,000 to 700,000 distinct CDR3 sequences, around 17% of them singletons, with more than 10% in the top ten. Sequenced input: PBMCs or a T cell subset sorted from them (not recorded which). The receptors derive from an adult woman who had mild COVID-19 (a few samples of this study predate the infection). Cell type and time point are not known.

In its sample, this clonotype was seen many times. At one end the junction does not follow the germline gene, possibly because of a read error. The V call is TRBV7-7, the J call TRBJ2-5; D may be TRBD2 (6 bases). Per the germline V gene, CDR1 is SSHAT and CDR2 is FNYEAQ (reference sequence). CDR3 length: 15 residues. CDR3: CASSFSATRGETQYF. In DNA form, the CDR3 reads TGTGCTAGCAGCTTCAGTGCGACTAGAGGAGAGACCCAGTACTTC.

This clonotype came up many times. The genes are TRBV11-2 and TRBJ2-3; 7 bases map to TRBD2. J gave up 14 bases and V 4 bases, and 6 bases lay outside the gene matches. CDR1 and CDR2 (germline): SGHAT, FQNNGV. This CDR3 is built from 11 residues. The CDR3 DNA sequence: TGTGCCAGCAGCTCGACTAGCTACCGGTATTTT. Its translation: CASSSTSYRYF.

The CDR3 loop is CASSKTSGNTGELFF. The CDR3 DNA reads as TGTGCCAGCAGCAAGACTAGCGGGAACACCGGGGAGCTGTTTTTT. The chain couples TRBV21-1 to TRBJ2-2; the listed D gene, TRBD2, was not tested against the DNA. TRBV21-1 is a pseudogene segment. CDR3 length: 15 amino acids.

The sample holds a few counts of this clonotype. This chain uses TRBV6-2 or TRBV6-3 with TRBJ1-5; tentative D call: TRBD1 (6 bases). Germline values: CDR1 MNHEY, CDR2 SVGEGT. The CDR3 runs 17 residues. V dropped 5 bases and J dropped 5 bases, with 22 bases sitting between them. The CDR3 loop reads CASSILPVGTPYQPQHF. The CDR3 coding sequence is TGTGCCAGCAGTATCCTACCCGTGGGGACACCCTATCAGCCCCAGCATTTT.

This clonotype was detected only a few times. The chain employs TRBV12-3 or TRBV12-4 and TRBJ1-1; D ambiguous. Trimming cost V 2 bases and J 4 bases, with 11 bases left between them. The CDR3 totals 14 residues. CDR3 protein: CASSLLQRGTEAFF. The DNA for the CDR3 is TGTGCCAGCAGTTTACTTCAGCGGGGCACTGAAGCTTTCTTT.

This clonotype showed up just once. The rearrangement uses TRBV6-2 or TRBV6-3 and TRBJ1-4; D unresolved. V was clipped by 8 bases and J by 0 bases, with 13 bases between them. Germline V gene sequence: CDR1 MNHEY, CDR2 SVGEGT. The CDR3 runs 15 residues. This CDR3 reads CASAVGEPTNEKLFF. DNA of the CDR3: TGTGCCAGCGCCGTCGGAGAGCCAACTAATGAAAAACTGTTTTTT.

This clonotype turned up a few times. The chain joins TRBV3-1 to TRBJ1-6; D is possibly TRBD1 (5 bases). Trimming removed 0 bases from V and 7 bases from J, with 13 bases in between. The CDR3 length is 16 residues. The germline gives CDR1 LGHDT, CDR2 YNNKEL (reference sequence). The CDR3 sequence is CASSQEPGRGNSPLHF. The CDR3 DNA reads as TGTGCCAGCAGCCAAGAACCGGGACGGGGAAATTCACCCCTCCACTTT.

This clonotype has only one observation. V usage is TRBV7-9 and J usage is TRBJ2-5; 7 bases align to TRBD2. V lost 2 bases to trimming and J lost 3 bases; unmatched junction nucleotides: 3. Germline CDR1 is SEHNR and CDR2 is FQNEAQ (reference sequence). This CDR3 spans 14 amino acids. CDR3 nucleotides: TGTGCCAGCAGCTTAAGTGCGGGGGAAGAGACCCAGTACTTC. Translation: CASSLSAGEETQYF.

This clonotype showed up many times. The chain carries TRBV10-3 and TRBJ2-7; 7 bases align to TRBD1. The ends lost 3 bases at V and 0 bases at J; junction bases unmatched: 5. Germline CDR1 and CDR2: ENHRY and SYGVKD. The CDR3 extends over 15 amino acids. CDR3 in amino acids: CAISDLTGSSYEQYF. CDR3 nucleotide sequence: TGTGCCATCAGTGATCTGACAGGGAGCTCCTACGAGCAGTACTTC.

This clonotype was detected a few times. The genes are TRBV9 and TRBJ2-1, with D perhaps TRBD1 (6 bases). CDR3 size: 16 residues. Trimming removed 4 bases at V and 3 bases at J, with 17 bases between. Germline V gene sequence: CDR1 SGDLS, CDR2 YYNGEE. Here the CDR3 DNA reads TGTGCCAGCAGCACAACGATAGGGGGACGCTACAATGAGCAGTTCTTC. It encodes CASSTTIGGRYNEQFF.

The rearrangement joins TRBV11-1 to TRBJ2-1; tentatively, D is TRBD2 (5 bases). The CDR3 spans 18 residues. The V gene lost 1 base and the J gene lost 2 bases, with 18 bases spanning the gap. From germline, CDR1 is SGHAT and CDR2 FQDESV (reference sequence). The CDR3 loop reads CASSLGLDGESPYNEQFF. The CDR3 bases are TGTGCCAGCAGCTTAGGCCTCGACGGGGAGTCCCCCTACAATGAGCAGTTCTTC.

The chain joins TRBV11-2 to TRBJ2-1; TRBD2 might be the D (6 bases). V lost 3 bases and J lost 10, with 13 bases in between. Germline V CDR1 and CDR2: SGHAT, FQNNGV. The CDR3 contains 13 residues. The CDR3 DNA sequence: TGTGCCAGCAGCTTGGAGGGAGCGAGCGAGCAGTTCTTC. As protein: CASSLEGASEQFF.

This clonotype appeared a few times. The chain is built from TRBV11-2 and TRBJ2-1; TRBD2 is a possible D gene (5 bases). The germline V and J ends were trimmed by 3 bases and 7 bases, with 10 bases remaining between them. The germline gives CDR1 SGHAT, CDR2 FQNNGV. The CDR3 length is 13 residues. The CDR3 region has the DNA TGTGCCAGCAGCTTCCCGGGGTTTAATGAGCAGTTCTTC. Its protein is CASSFPGFNEQFF.

This clonotype has a count of ten or more. The rearrangement uses TRBV9 and TRBJ2-1, with a tentative D call TRBD2 (5 bases). Trimming removed 0 bases at V and 3 bases at J, with 7 bases between. Germline V gene data show CDR1 as SGDLS and CDR2 as YYNGEE. This CDR3 has 14 amino acids. DNA of the CDR3: TGTGCCAGCAGCGTAGGTGAGGGCTACAATGAGCAGTTCTTC. Encoded protein: CASSVGEGYNEQFF.

The chain is built from TRBV14 and TRBJ1-1; D gene unclear. CDR1 and CDR2 from the germline V gene are SGHDN and FVKESK. Between the trimmed V and J ends, which lost 0 bases and 0 bases, there was a span of 8 bases. The CDR3 sequence is 15 residues long. The CDR3 coding sequence is TGTGCCAGCAGCCAAGATAAGTATATGAACACTGAAGCTTTCTTT. Protein sequence: CASSQDKYMNTEAFF.

The V and J genes are TRBV6-5 and TRBJ2-1; D call uncertain. Germline CDR1 is MNHEY and CDR2 is SVGAGI. Trimming left V 2 bases short and J 7 bases short, with 9 bases between. This CDR3 spans 13 amino acids. The CDR3 sequence is CASSYKIGNEQFF. The CDR3 DNA sequence: TGTGCCAGCAGTTACAAAATCGGGAATGAGCAGTTCTTC.

This clonotype has only a few counts. The rearrangement uses TRBV20-1 and TRBJ2-5; TRBD2 matches at 7 bases. This CDR3 comprises 15 residues. Germline V gene data show CDR1 as DFQATT and CDR2 as SNEGSKA (reference sequence). V was pared by 0 bases and J by 5 bases, with 9 bases of the junction left unmatched. The CDR3 protein is CSARDPREGRETQYF. The CDR3 DNA follows: TGCAGTGCTAGAGATCCGAGGGAGGGCCGTGAGACCCAGTACTTC.

The V gene is TRBV6-6, the J gene TRBJ1-2; maybe TRBD1 (6 bases). Trimming removed 5 bases at V and 0 bases at J, with 13 bases between. Germline-derived CDR1 and CDR2 are MNHNY and SVGAGI (reference sequence). This CDR3 has 15 residues. In DNA form, the CDR3 reads TGTGCCAGCAGTGCCACGGACAGAGCTAACTATGGCTACACCTTC. It specifies CASSATDRANYGYTF.

This clonotype was counted once. The J gene is TRBJ2-1, the V gene TRBV9, with 10 bases that match TRBD2. The V segment lost 3 bases and the J segment 4 bases; nucleotides outside the gene matches: 13. Germline V gene sequence: CDR1 SGDLS, CDR2 YYNGEE. The CDR3 loop spans 18 amino acids. This CDR3 reads CASSESPLTSGIYNEQFF. The CDR3, as DNA: TGTGCCAGCAGCGAGAGCCCTCTTACTAGCGGGATTTACAATGAGCAGTTCTTC.

The V call is TRBV6-1, the J call TRBJ2-7; 7 bases are a match to TRBD1. After removal of 3 bases from V and 8 bases from J, the junction contained 7 bases not matched to a gene. Germline V gene lookup returns CDR1 MNHNS and CDR2 SASEGT. The CDR3 has 13 amino acids. CDR3 amino acids: CASSDQTGQQQYF. The CDR3 nucleotides read TGTGCCAGCAGTGATCAGACAGGGCAACAGCAGTACTTC.

The chain uses TRBV7-9 and TRBJ1-1; D is undetermined. Per the germline V gene, CDR1 is SEHNR and CDR2 is FQNEAQ (reference sequence). CDR3 length equals 10 residues. Trimming removed 11 bases at V and 4 bases at J, with 8 bases between. The CDR3 spells CAHQVTEAFF. The CDR3 DNA reads as TGTGCCCACCAAGTCACTGAAGCTTTCTTT.

The table lists this clonotype with a count of one. The chain employs TRBV5-4 and TRBJ2-2; D unresolved. The CDR3 is 15 amino acids. Germline V gene data show CDR1 as SGHNT and CDR2 as YYREEE (reference sequence). The V end lost 2 bases, the J end lost 5 bases, and 13 bases lay between the germline ends. The CDR3 loop is CASSLYQGGTGELFF. The CDR3 coding sequence is TGTGCCAGCAGCTTATACCAAGGCGGTACCGGGGAGCTGTTTTTT.

The chain recombines TRBV7-6 with TRBJ2-3; 13 bases fit TRBD2. Losses at the gene ends were 5 bases for V and 6 bases for J; bases not matched to a gene: 8. The CDR3 length is 16 residues. Germline CDR1 reads SGHVS; CDR2 reads FNYEAQ. The CDR3 protein is CASSEKLAGGPDTQYF. CDR3 in DNA: TGTGCCAGCAGCGAGAAACTAGCGGGGGGGCCCGATACGCAGTATTTT. The full variable domain, with the rest looked up from reference TRBV7-6 and TRBJ2-3, is GAGVSQSPRYKVTKRGQDVALRCDPISGHVSLYWYRQALGQGPEFLTYFNYEAQQDKSGLPNDRFSAERPEGSISTLTIQRTEQRDSAMYRCASSEKLAGGPDTQYFGPGTRLTVL.

This clonotype was observed a few times. V and J are TRBV5-1 and TRBJ1-1; 7 bases map to TRBD1. This CDR3 spans 16 amino acids. Germline assignment: CDR1 SGHRS and CDR2 YFSETQ. The V segment lost 1 base and the J segment 1 base; nucleotides outside the gene matches: 7. The CDR3 protein is CASSLIGGRKNTEAFF. CDR3 sequence (DNA): TGCGCCAGCAGCTTGATAGGGGGCCGGAAGAACACTGAAGCTTTCTTT.

The V and J genes are TRBV6-2 or TRBV6-3 and TRBJ2-7; tentatively, D is TRBD2 (6 bases). Trimming took off 2 bases at V and 5 bases at J, with 13 bases between the two ends. Germline-derived CDR1 and CDR2 are MNHEY and SVGEGT. This CDR3 region has 14 residues. DNA for the CDR3: TGTGCCAGCAGTTACCCGACTAGATCCGACGAGCAGTACTTC. The encoded protein is CASSYPTRSDEQYF.